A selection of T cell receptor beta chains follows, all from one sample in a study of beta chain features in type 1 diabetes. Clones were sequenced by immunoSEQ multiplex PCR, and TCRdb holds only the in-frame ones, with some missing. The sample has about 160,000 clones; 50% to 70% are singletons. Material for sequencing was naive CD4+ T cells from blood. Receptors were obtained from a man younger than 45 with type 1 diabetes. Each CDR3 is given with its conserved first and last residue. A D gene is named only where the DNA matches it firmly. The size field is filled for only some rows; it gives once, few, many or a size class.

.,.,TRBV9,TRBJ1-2,TGTGCCAGCAGCGCGGACACTTATGGCTACACCTTC,CASSADTYGYTF
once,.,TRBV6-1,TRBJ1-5,TGTGCCAGCAGTGTCGATAGCAATCAGCCCCAGCATTTT,CASSVDSNQPQHF
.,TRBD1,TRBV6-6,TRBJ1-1,TGTGCCAGCAGTTACCCGACAGGGAGTGAAGCTTTCTTT,CASSYPTGSEAFF
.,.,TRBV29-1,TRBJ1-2,TGCTGCGGAAACCAGCAGGGAGGTGGCTACACCTTC,CCGNQQGGGYTF
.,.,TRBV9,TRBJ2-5,TGTGCCAGCAGCATGTCGGACTTCCGAAAGGAGACCCAGTACTTC,CASSMSDFRKETQYF
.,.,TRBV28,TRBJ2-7,TGTGCCAGCAGTTTTGGCGGGACACCTTCCTACGAGCAGTACTTC,CASSFGGTPSYEQYF
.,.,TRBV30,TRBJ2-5,TGTGCCTGGAGTCCGATGGGGGGCCAAGAGACCCAGTACTTC,CAWSPMGGQETQYF
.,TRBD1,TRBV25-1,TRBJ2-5,TGTGCCAGCAGTGACGGACAGGGGGTTCCAGTCCAAGAGACCCAGTACTTC,CASSDGQGVPVQETQYF
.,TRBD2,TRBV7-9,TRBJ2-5,TGTGCCAGCACCAATTCCGGCCTAGCGGGGGGCTCGTACCAAGAGACCCAGTACTTC,CASTNSGLAGGSYQETQYF
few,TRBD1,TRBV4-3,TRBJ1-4,TGCGCCAGCAGCCAAGATTATCGAACAGGGGTTGAAAAACTGTTTTTT,CASSQDYRTGVEKLFF
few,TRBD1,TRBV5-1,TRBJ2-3,TGCGCCAGCAGCCCTTTCACAGGGGACACAGATACGCAGTATTTT,CASSPFTGDTDTQYF
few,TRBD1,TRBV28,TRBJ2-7,TGTGCCAGCAGTTTACTGGGACAGGGAAACTATTACGAGCAGTACTTC,CASSLLGQGNYYEQYF
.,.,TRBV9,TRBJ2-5,TGTGCCAGCAGTCAGGGGAATTTTCAAGAGACCCAGTACTTC,CASSQGNFQETQYF
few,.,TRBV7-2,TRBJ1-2,TGTGCCAGCAGCGCCGGGACACGCTATGGCTACACCTTC,CASSAGTRYGYTF
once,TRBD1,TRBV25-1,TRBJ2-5,TGTGCCAGCAGTGAACTGGGACAGGGGCTGGGAGAGACCCAGTACTTC,CASSELGQGLGETQYF
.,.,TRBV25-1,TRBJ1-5,TGTGCCAGCAGTGAAAACGGTTTCCCCCAGCATTTT,CASSENGFPQHF
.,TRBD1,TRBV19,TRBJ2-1,TGTGCCAGTAGTAGACAGGGGAGCTCCTACAATGAGCAGTTCTTC,CASSRQGSSYNEQFF
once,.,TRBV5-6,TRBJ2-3,TGTGCCAGCAGCTCTTTACAGGGCACAGATACGCAGTATTTT,CASSSLQGTDTQYF
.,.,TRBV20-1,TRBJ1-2,TGCAGTGCTAGAGGGTCTCAGGGCTACACCTTC,CSARGSQGYTF
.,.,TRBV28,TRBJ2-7,TGTGCCAGCAGGGGGACTGCGGTCTCCTACGAGCAGTACTTC,CASRGTAVSYEQYF
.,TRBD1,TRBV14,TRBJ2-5,TGTGCCAGCAGCCATTCACAGGGGTCGGGGGAGACCCAGTACTTC,CASSHSQGSGETQYF
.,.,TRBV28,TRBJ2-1,TGTGCCAGCACCGTCTCCGGGAGCTACAATGAGCAGTTCTTC,CASTVSGSYNEQFF
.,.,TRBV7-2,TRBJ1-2,TGTGCCAGCAGCTTAGAGACAGGACCCTATGGCTACACCTTC,CASSLETGPYGYTF
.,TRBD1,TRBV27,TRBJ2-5,TGTGCCAGCAAAAGGACAGGGGATCAAGAGACCCAGTACTTC,CASKRTGDQETQYF
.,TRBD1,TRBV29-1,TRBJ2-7,TGCAGCGTAGGACAGGGTTTTTACGAGCAGTACTTC,CSVGQGFYEQYF
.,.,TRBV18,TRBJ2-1,TGTGCCAGCTCATCACTAGGAGTGGGTGAGCAGTTCTTC,CASSSLGVGEQFF
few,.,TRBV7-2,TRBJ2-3,TGTGCCAGCAGGACTATCCCCTCTAGCACAGATACGCAGTATTTT,CASRTIPSSTDTQYF